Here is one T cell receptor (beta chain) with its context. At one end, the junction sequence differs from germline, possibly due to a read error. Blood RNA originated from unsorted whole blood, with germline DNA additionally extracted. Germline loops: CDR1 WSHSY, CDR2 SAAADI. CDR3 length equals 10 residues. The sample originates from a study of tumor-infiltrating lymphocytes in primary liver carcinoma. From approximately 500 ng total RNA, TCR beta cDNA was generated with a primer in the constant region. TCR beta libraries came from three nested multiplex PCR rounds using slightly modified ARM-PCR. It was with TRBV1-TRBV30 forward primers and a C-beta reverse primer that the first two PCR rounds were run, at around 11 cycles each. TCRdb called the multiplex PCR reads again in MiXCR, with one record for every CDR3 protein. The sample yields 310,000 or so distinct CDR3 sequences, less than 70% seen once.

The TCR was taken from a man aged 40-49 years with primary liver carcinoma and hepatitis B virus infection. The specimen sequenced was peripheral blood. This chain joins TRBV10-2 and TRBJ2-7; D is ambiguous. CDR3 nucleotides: TGCGTCAGCAGTGAGTACGAGCAGTACTTC. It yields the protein CVSSEYEQYF.